A selection of T cell receptor beta chains follows, all from one sample in a study of shared clonotypes between healthy human individuals. This table comes from immunoSEQ multiplex PCR, and its TCRdb copy is limited to in-frame clones, with some not included. Of around 1 million clones in the sample, approximately 80% are singletons; the top ten hold about 1.5%. Input material: memory CD4+ T cells sorted from blood. These receptors all come from a man between 18 and 35 years old in good health. Both conserved end residues are part of each CDR3. The order of the fields is V gene, D gene, J gene, clone size, CDR3 protein, CDR3 DNA. D genes are given only for firm matches. Clone size, where shown, is once, few, many, or a class for clones that have expanded.

V: TRBV6-5; D: .; J: TRBJ2-3; size: .; CDR3: CASSYSRGGRTDTQYF; DNA: TGTGCCAGCAGTTACTCCAGAGGGGGTAGGACAGATACGCAGTATTTT
V: TRBV6-1; D: .; J: TRBJ1-2; size: .; CDR3: CASSERTGRGYTF; DNA: TGTGCCAGCAGTGAACGCACGGGCCGGGGCTACACCTTC
V: TRBV4-1; D: .; J: TRBJ1-5; size: .; CDR3: CASSLREDNQPQHF; DNA: TGCGCCAGCAGCCTACGGGAGGACAATCAGCCCCAGCATTTT
V: TRBV5-6; D: TRBD2; J: TRBJ2-7; size: few; CDR3: CASSPPGLAISYEQYF; DNA: TGTGCCAGCAGCCCCCCGGGACTAGCGATTTCCTACGAGCAGTACTTC
V: TRBV5-1; D: TRBD1; J: TRBJ2-3; size: .; CDR3: CASSLRQGAPPDTQYF; DNA: TGCGCCAGCAGCTTGCGCCAGGGGGCTCCCCCAGATACGCAGTATTTT
V: TRBV2; D: .; J: TRBJ2-7; size: .; CDR3: CASSDQGNEQYF; DNA: TGTGCCAGCAGTGATCAGGGTAACGAGCAGTACTTC
V: TRBV9; D: TRBD1; J: TRBJ2-1; size: .; CDR3: CASSPGQGSYNEQFF; DNA: TGTGCCAGCAGCCCCGGACAGGGCTCCTACAATGAGCAGTTCTTC
V: TRBV16; D: .; J: TRBJ2-7; size: .; CDR3: CASSQSAGGEYEQYF; DNA: TGTGCCAGCAGCCAATCAGCAGGGGGGGAGTACGAGCAGTACTTC
V: TRBV6-1; D: .; J: TRBJ2-2; size: .; CDR3: CASSSHEASTGELFF; DNA: TGTGCCAGCAGTTCACACGAGGCTTCGACCGGGGAGCTGTTTTTT
V: TRBV9; D: .; J: TRBJ1-3; size: .; CDR3: CASSGLAGSGNTIYF; DNA: TGTGCCAGCAGCGGACTAGCGGGCTCTGGAAACACCATATATTTT
V: TRBV5-5; D: TRBD1; J: TRBJ2-3; size: .; CDR3: CASSRQGNTDTQYF; DNA: TGTGCCAGCAGCAGACAGGGAAACACAGATACGCAGTATTTT
V: TRBV19; D: .; J: TRBJ1-1; size: many; CDR3: CASSIIPRTVNTEAFF; DNA: TGTGCCAGTAGTATAATTCCTAGGACGGTGAACACTGAAGCTTTCTTT
V: TRBV28; D: .; J: TRBJ1-2; size: .; CDR3: CASSPPTEIYGYTF; DNA: TGTGCCAGCAGCCCCCCAACCGAAATCTATGGCTACACCTTC
V: TRBV5-1; D: TRBD2; J: TRBJ2-2; size: .; CDR3: CASSAQLAKAGELFF; DNA: TGCGCCAGCAGCGCCCAACTAGCGAAAGCCGGGGAGCTGTTTTTT
V: TRBV6-1; D: .; J: TRBJ1-2; size: once; CDR3: CASAILTYGYTF; DNA: TGTGCCAGCGCTATTCTGACCTATGGCTACACCTTC
V: TRBV27; D: TRBD1; J: TRBJ1-2; size: .; CDR3: CASSPGTGTDNYGYTF; DNA: TGTGCCAGCAGTCCCGGGACAGGGACCGATAACTATGGCTACACCTTC
V: TRBV7-2; D: TRBD1; J: TRBJ2-3; size: .; CDR3: CASSPRDRGTDTQYF; DNA: TGTGCCAGCAGCCCGCGGGACAGGGGCACAGATACGCAGTATTTT
V: TRBV7-2; D: .; J: TRBJ2-7; size: .; CDR3: CASSLAWGDYEQYF; DNA: TGTGCCAGCAGCTTAGCCTGGGGGGACTACGAGCAGTACTTC
V: TRBV5-6; D: .; J: TRBJ2-2; size: .; CDR3: CASSLLESGELFF; DNA: TGTGCCAGCAGCTTGTTGGAGTCCGGGGAGCTGTTTTTT
V: TRBV5-1; D: TRBD1; J: TRBJ2-6; size: .; CDR3: CASSFTGGGGANVLTF; DNA: TGCGCCAGCAGCTTTACAGGGGGCGGTGGGGCCAACGTCCTGACTTTC
V: TRBV23-1; D: .; J: TRBJ1-1; size: few; CDR3: CASSQGLNTEAFF; DNA: TGCGCCAGCAGTCAGGGGTTGAACACTGAAGCTTTCTTT
V: TRBV28; D: .; J: TRBJ1-2; size: few; CDR3: CASSSGQYGYTF; DNA: TGTGCCAGCAGTTCTGGACAGTATGGCTACACCTTC
V: TRBV19; D: .; J: TRBJ1-2; size: .; CDR3: CASSIGPGASYGYTF; DNA: TGTGCCAGTAGTATCGGTCCGGGGGCGAGCTATGGCTACACCTTC
V: TRBV18; D: TRBD1; J: TRBJ1-1; size: few; CDR3: CASSPTGMNTEAFF; DNA: TGTGCCAGCTCACCGACAGGGATGAACACTGAAGCTTTCTTT
V: TRBV19; D: .; J: TRBJ2-1; size: .; CDR3: CASTLTAEGTNEQFF; DNA: TGTGCCAGTACCTTAACGGCCGAGGGCACCAATGAGCAGTTCTTC
V: TRBV10-2; D: .; J: TRBJ2-7; size: .; CDR3: CANPDGYEQYF; DNA: TGCGCCAACCCGGACGGCTACGAGCAGTACTTC
V: TRBV7-8; D: .; J: TRBJ2-2; size: .; CDR3: CASSDPDGAGVRANTGELFF; DNA: TGTGCCAGCAGCGACCCCGATGGGGCAGGGGTTCGCGCGAACACCGGGGAGCTGTTTTTT
V: TRBV14; D: .; J: TRBJ2-7; size: .; CDR3: CASSQDVASYEQYF; DNA: TGTGCCAGCAGCCAAGATGTGGCTTCCTACGAGCAGTACTTC
V: TRBV30; D: .; J: TRBJ1-5; size: .; CDR3: CAWTGAASQPQHF; DNA: TGTGCCTGGACAGGGGCGGCTAGTCAGCCCCAGCATTTT
V: TRBV5-1; D: .; J: TRBJ2-7; size: .; CDR3: CASSLRAAYEQYF; DNA: TGCGCCAGCAGCTTAAGGGCAGCCTACGAGCAGTACTTC
V: TRBV6-6; D: .; J: TRBJ2-3; size: few; CDR3: CASSLEGSQYF; DNA: TGTGCCAGCAGTCTAGAGGGGTCGCAGTATTTT
V: TRBV7-9; D: TRBD2; J: TRBJ2-5; size: few; CDR3: CASSLRLATQETQYF; DNA: TGTGCCAGCAGCTTAAGACTAGCGACCCAAGAGACCCAGTACTTC
V: TRBV25-1; D: .; J: TRBJ1-1; size: .; CDR3: CASSDNLNTEAFF; DNA: TGTGCCAGCAGCGACAACTTGAACACTGAAGCTTTCTTT
V: TRBV7-2; D: TRBD2; J: TRBJ2-7; size: .; CDR3: CASSLAGTSASYEQYF; DNA: TGTGCCAGCAGCTTAGCGGGGACTAGCGCCTCCTACGAGCAGTACTTC
V: TRBV4-2; D: TRBD1; J: TRBJ1-6; size: .; CDR3: CASSIGAGQDNSPLHF; DNA: TGTGCCAGCAGCATTGGGGCCGGACAGGATAATTCACCCCTCCACTTT
V: TRBV4-1; D: TRBD1; J: TRBJ2-7; size: .; CDR3: CASRQGEENSYEQYF; DNA: TGCGCCAGCCGGCAGGGGGAAGAAAACTCCTACGAGCAGTACTTC
V: TRBV19; D: TRBD1; J: TRBJ1-1; size: .; CDR3: CASRGQGETEAFF; DNA: TGTGCCAGTAGGGGACAGGGGGAAACTGAAGCTTTCTTT